Following are 10 T cell receptor beta chains from one sample sequenced in a study of shared clonotypes between healthy human individuals. As defined, naive CD8 cells were CD45RO-negative and positively selected for CCR7, with terminally differentiated effector memory CD45RA+ cells excluded. The data were produced by immunoSEQ multiplex PCR, yet TCRdb's version contains in-frame clones alone and is incomplete. The sample has about 600,000 clones; roughly 98% are singletons. Source material: naive CD8+ T cells sorted from blood. These receptors were collected from a young man in good health.

DNA for the CDR3: TGTGCCAGCAGCAAACCGTCGGGACTAGCGGCCAATGAGCAGTTCTTC. Residues: CASSKPSGLAANEQFF. V gene TRBV27 combines with J gene TRBJ2-1, with TRBD2 matching over 11 bases. The CDR3 has 16 residues. Unmatched junction bases numbered 10, after V lost 6 bases and J lost 6 bases. Germline CDR1 MNHEY, CDR2 SMNVEV (reference sequence).

This clone showed up just once. This sequence joins TRBV4-1 and TRBJ2-3; TRBD2 matches at 12 bases. The CDR3 contains 15 residues. The germline V gene encodes CDR1 MGHRA and CDR2 YSYEKL. V lost 7 bases to trimming and J lost 4 bases; unmatched junction nucleotides: 6. Here the CDR3 reads CASTRLAGAPDTQYF. CDR3 in DNA: TGCGCCAGCACCCGACTAGCGGGAGCCCCAGATACGCAGTATTTT.

The V call is TRBV29-1, the J call TRBJ2-2; TRBD2 might be the D (6 bases). The CDR3 extends over 11 amino acids. Germline CDR1 is SQVTM and CDR2 is ANQGSEA. The CDR3 is CTVGGTGELFF. CDR3 in DNA: TGCACGGTCGGGGGCACCGGGGAGCTGTTTTTT.

This chain links TRBV18 with TRBJ2-7; D possibly uses TRBD1 or TRBD2 (6 bases each). Germline loops: CDR1 KGHSH, CDR2 LQKENI. Deletions cut 5 bases from V and 0 bases from J, with 17 bases between. CDR3 length equals 16 residues. The DNA for the CDR3 is TGTGCCAGCTCAGGGGGCTGGAGCGGGCTCTCCTACGAGCAGTACTTC. Protein sequence: CASSGGWSGLSYEQYF.

The chain joins TRBV15 to TRBJ2-3; D is ambiguous. Trimming took off 4 bases at V and 8 bases at J, with 16 bases between the two ends. The CDR3 is made up of 14 amino acids. The germline gives CDR1 LNHNV, CDR2 YYDKDF (reference sequence). CDR3 sequence (DNA): TGTGCCACCAGCACTGACGGCGCTATAGGTACGCAGTATTTT. It encodes CATSTDGAIGTQYF.

J is TRBJ2-7 and V is TRBV5-1, with D unclear. The CDR3 totals 11 residues. V lost 4 bases, J lost 1 base, and 3 bases lay in between. Germline CDR1 is SGHRS and CDR2 is YFSETQ. Here the CDR3 reads CASSRSYEQYF. In DNA form, the CDR3 reads TGCGCCAGCAGCCGTTCCTACGAGCAGTACTTC.

The chain couples TRBV4-1 to TRBJ1-2; perhaps TRBD1 as D (6 bases). This CDR3 is built from 15 residues. Germline lookup yields CDR1 MGHRA and CDR2 YSYEKL. The V end was cut by 0 bases, the J end by 4 bases, with 12 bases between. CDR3 in DNA: TGCGCCAGCAGCCAAGATGATCGGACAGTCTATGGCTACACCTTC. It specifies CASSQDDRTVYGYTF.

This sequence joins TRBV29-1 and TRBJ2-2, with 7 bases identical to TRBD1. CDR1 SQVTM and CDR2 ANQGSEA come from the germline V gene. V shed 7 bases, J shed 7 bases, and the junction held 9 bases outside the gene matches. The CDR3 length is 13 residues. The DNA of the CDR3 is TGCAGCGCCGAAAACAGGGGAAGCGGGGAGCTGTTTTTT. Its protein product is CSAENRGSGELFF.

The CDR3 loop reads CASSDGMKYNEQFF. CDR3 DNA sequence: TGTGCCAGCAGCGACGGGATGAAATACAATGAGCAGTTCTTC. The V gene is TRBV28, the J gene TRBJ2-1, with TRBD2 as a possible D gene (5 bases). Trimming cost V 6 bases and J 4 bases, with 13 bases left between them. CDR3 length: 14 amino acids. The germline gives CDR1 MDHEN, CDR2 SYDVKM.

This chain uses TRBV13 with TRBJ2-2; 7 positions match TRBD2. The germline V gene has CDR1 PRHDT and CDR2 FYEKMQ (reference sequence). The CDR3 has 16 residues. V shed 10 bases, J shed 5 bases, and the junction held 16 bases outside the gene matches. CDR3 protein: CATVSKERGGTGELFF. The DNA for the CDR3 is TGTGCCACCGTTTCGAAGGAGCGGGGTGGGACCGGGGAGCTGTTTTTT.